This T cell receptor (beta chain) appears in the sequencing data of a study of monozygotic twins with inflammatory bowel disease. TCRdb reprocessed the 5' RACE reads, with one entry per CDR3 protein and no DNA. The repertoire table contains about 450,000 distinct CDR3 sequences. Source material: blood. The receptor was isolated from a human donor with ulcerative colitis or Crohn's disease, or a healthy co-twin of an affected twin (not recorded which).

The CDR3 reads CASSYGGGQGGTQYF. This chain connects TRBV12-3 or TRBV12-4 to TRBJ2-5; TCRdb names TRBD1, which stays unverified in the absence of DNA. The CDR3 covers 15 residues.